Below are 3 T cell receptor beta chains sequenced from a single sample in a study of early T cells in non-severe SARS-CoV-2 infection. TCRdb fed the 5' RACE reads into MiXCR, producing one record per CDR3 protein. This table has 26,000 or so distinct CDR3 sequences, more than 4.5% appearing once. Sequenced material: whole blood. Receptor source: an adult who was a healthcare worker with PCR-confirmed SARS-CoV-2 infection or an uninfected control (not recorded which).

This clonotype occurred a few times. The chain couples TRBV7-8 to TRBJ2-5, with 10 bases lining up with TRBD2. This CDR3 has 15 residues. After removal of 4 bases from V and 2 bases from J, the junction contained 4 bases not matched to a gene. Germline loops: CDR1 SGHVS, CDR2 FQNEAQ. Here the CDR3 DNA reads TGTGCCAGCAGCTATAGACTAGCGGGTCAAGAGACCCAGTACTTC. It yields the protein CASSYRLAGQETQYF. The variable domain in full, with the rest retrieved from reference TRBV7-8 and TRBJ2-5, is GAGVSQSPRYKVAKRGQDVALRCDPISGHVSLFWYQQALGQGPEFLTYFQNEAQLDKSGLPSDRFFAERPEGSVSTLKIQRTQQEDSAVYLCASSYRLAGQETQYFGPGTRLLVL.

This clonotype was detected a few times. The rearrangement joins TRBV7-2 to TRBJ1-2, with D uncertain. Germline V lookup: CDR1 SGHTA, CDR2 FQGNSA. V gave up 4 bases and J gave up 0 bases, with 9 bases separating them. The CDR3 is made up of 14 amino acids. The CDR3 nucleotides are TGTGCCAGCAGCTGGGAGAGGTCTAACTATGGCTACACCTTC. It is translated as CASSWERSNYGYTF.

The sample holds a few counts of this clonotype. V is TRBV30 and J is TRBJ1-2, with D unclear. CDR1 is GTSNPN, CDR2 SVGIG, per germline (reference sequence). The CDR3 length is 12 residues. V was clipped by 2 bases and J by 7 bases, with 11 bases between them. The CDR3 protein is CAWSKTSSGYTF. The CDR3 DNA is TGTGCCTGGAGTAAAACTTCCAGTGGCTACACCTTC.